The 16 T cell receptor beta chains below all came from one sample that was sequenced in a study of CD8+CD57+ T cells in acquired aplastic anemia. The patients chosen for sequencing had shown expansion of CD8+CD57+ cells (detected by flow cytometry). Template material for TCR beta VDJ and CDR3 profiling consisted of genomic DNA. TCRdb itself ran the reads through MiXCR, one entry per CDR3 protein. The sample has over 150,000 distinct CDR3 sequences; 45% to 60% are singletons. Sequenced input: sorted CD4+, CD8+, or CD8+CD57+ T cells (not recorded which) from PBMCs. The receptors derive from a human donor with aplastic anemia.

This clonotype was counted a single time. The J gene is TRBJ1-3, the V gene TRBV5-4, with D uncertain. The V gene lost 1 base and the J gene lost 0 bases, with 17 bases spanning the gap. The CDR3 extends over 18 amino acids. Germline loops: CDR1 SGHNT, CDR2 YYREEE (reference sequence). CDR3 sequence (DNA): TGTGCCAGCAGCTTGTCCCCGGTTTCAATCCCCTCTGGAAACACCATATATTTT. As protein: CASSLSPVSIPSGNTIYF.

To note about this clonotype: The junction differs from germline at one of its ends, possibly a read error. The V call is TRBV10-3, the J call TRBJ1-2; TRBD1 aligns across 7 bases. The CDR3 loop spans 13 amino acids. From germline, CDR1 is ENHRY and CDR2 SYGVKD. CDR3 sequence (DNA): TGCGCCATCTGCTTAGACAGGGTGGGAGGCTACACCTTC. Translation: CAICLDRVGGYTF.

At least ten counts were recorded for this clonotype. This chain uses TRBV5-4 with TRBJ2-1; 7 bases are shared with TRBD1. CDR3 length: 13 amino acids. Per the germline V gene, CDR1 is SGHNT and CDR2 is YYREEE (reference sequence). J lost 10 bases, V lost 4 bases, and 8 bases had no gene match. The CDR3 here is CASSRGTGVEQFF. The CDR3 DNA reads as TGTGCCAGCAGCCGGGGAACAGGGGTGGAGCAGTTCTTC.

This clonotype was counted at least ten times. The chain joins TRBV9 to TRBJ2-2; TRBD2 matches at 7 bases. The germline V gene has CDR1 SGDLS and CDR2 YYNGEE. The CDR3 is 14 amino acids. V was pared by 3 bases and J by 5 bases, with 4 bases of the junction left unmatched. The CDR3 region has the DNA TGTGCCAGCAGCGGGTGGGAGGGGACCGGGGAGCTGTTTTTT. Its protein is CASSGWEGTGELFF.

The rearrangement uses TRBV10-3 and TRBJ1-6; 9 bases line up with TRBD1. The V segment lost 9 bases and the J segment 11 bases; nucleotides outside the gene matches: 8. The CDR3 has 13 amino acids. CDR1 and CDR2 from the germline V gene are ENHRY and SYGVKD. CDR3 amino acids: CAITGDRVTPLHF. In nucleotides, the CDR3 is TGTGCCATTACTGGGGACAGGGTAACACCCCTCCACTTT.

The CDR3 DNA is TGTGCCAGCAGCAACCCCCCCGGCAGTCAGGGGGCTTTCTTT. Translation: CASSNPPGSQGAFF. The rearrangement links TRBV28 to TRBJ1-1; D possibly corresponds to TRBD1 (6 bases). Trimming left V 6 bases short and J 11 bases short, with 22 bases between. Germline V gene sequence: CDR1 MDHEN, CDR2 SYDVKM. The CDR3 contains 14 residues.

The chain joins TRBV4-3 to TRBJ2-1; D not certain. CDR3 length: 15 residues. The V end lost 0 bases, the J end lost 6 bases, and 12 bases lay between the germline ends. Germline V gene sequence: CDR1 LGHNA, CDR2 YSLEER. Here the CDR3 DNA reads TGCGCCAGCAGCCAAGAACCCGCGGTGAGCAATGAGCAGTTCTTC. Translated, it gives CASSQEPAVSNEQFF.

Ten or more counts support this clonotype. The J gene is TRBJ1-2, the V gene TRBV19; 9 nucleotides line up with TRBD1. The CDR3 consists of 17 residues. The V gene's germline CDR1 is LNHDA and CDR2 SQIVND (reference sequence). Trimming cost V 5 bases and J 0 bases; bases outside gene matches: 10. The CDR3 coding sequence is TGTGCCAGTAGTCCCAGTGACGACAGGGGGGCTAACTATGGCTACACCTTC. Encoded protein: CASSPSDDRGANYGYTF. The full variable domain, in which reference TRBV19 and TRBJ1-2 provide the parts outside the CDR3, is DGGITQSPKYLFRKEGQNVTLSCEQNLNHDAMYWYRQDPGQGLRLIYYSQIVNDFQKGDIAEGYSVSREKKESFPLTVTSAQKNPTAFYLCASSPSDDRGANYGYTFGSGTRLTVV.

CDR3 sequence: CASRPPGQGVGGELFF. For the CDR3, the DNA is TGTGCCAGCCGACCCCCGGGACAGGGGGTTGGCGGGGAGCTGTTTTTT. V usage is TRBV28 and J usage is TRBJ2-2, with 11 positions matching TRBD1. CDR3 length: 16 residues. V lost 8 bases, J lost 7 bases, and 12 bases stayed unmatched. The germline CDR1 and CDR2 sequences are MDHEN and SYDVKM.

This clonotype was counted a few times. The chain uses TRBV24-1 and TRBJ1-2; D unresolved. Trimming stripped 1 base from V and 8 bases from J, with 10 bases between. The CDR3 extends over 13 amino acids. The V gene's germline CDR1 is KGHDR and CDR2 SFDVKD. DNA of the CDR3: TGTGCCACCAGTGATTTCCAAGGGAGAGGCTACACCTTC. Residues: CATSDFQGRGYTF.

In this sample, this clonotype turned up many times. This rearrangement joins TRBV25-1 to TRBJ1-6, with D possibly TRBD1 on 5 matching bases. Trimming removed 1 base from V and 10 bases from J, with 14 bases in between. Germline CDR1 is MGHDK and CDR2 is SYGVNS. The CDR3 has 15 amino acids. CDR3 bases: TGTGCCAGCAGTGAATGGGGGGAGTCTTACTCACCCCTCCACTTT. Translated, it gives CASSEWGESYSPLHF.

The chain links TRBV20-1 to TRBJ1-1, with D hard to call. CDR1 is DFQATT, CDR2 SNEGSKA, per germline (reference sequence). CDR3 length: 12 residues. V lost 6 bases, J lost 5 bases, and 13 bases lay in between. This CDR3 is CSATSVLTEAFF. As DNA, the CDR3 is TGCAGTGCCACCTCTGTGCTGACTGAAGCTTTCTTT.

This clonotype was counted between two and nine times. J is TRBJ2-6 and V is TRBV10-3; unclear D gene. Germline assignment: CDR1 ENHRY and CDR2 SYGVKD. The CDR3 covers 19 residues. Trimming removed 0 bases at V and 0 bases at J, with 15 bases between. As DNA, the CDR3 is TGTGCCATCAGTGAGTCGATACATGGCCGGAGCTCTGGGGCCAACGTCCTGACTTTC. Translation gives CAISESIHGRSSGANVLTF.

The CDR3 sequence is CASSRYGRNTEAFF. CDR3 DNA: TGTGCCAGCAGTCGATACGGACGGAACACTGAAGCTTTCTTT. The chain couples TRBV12-3 or TRBV12-4 to TRBJ1-1; D call uncertain. The CDR3 spans 14 residues. The V end lost 5 bases, the J end lost 1 base, and 11 bases lay between the germline ends.

The chain has TRBV20-1 and TRBJ2-7, with TRBD2 matching over 9 bases. V trimming: 3 bases; J trimming: 6 bases; junction bases outside the gene matches: 9. Germline V lookup: CDR1 DFQATT, CDR2 SNEGSKA (reference sequence). The CDR3 contains 14 residues. CDR3 nucleotides: TGCAGTGCTAGGCACGAGGCGGGGGGGCTCGAGCAGTACTTC. Its protein is CSARHEAGGLEQYF.

The chain couples TRBV9 to TRBJ2-5, with 12 bases fitting TRBD1. With V trimmed by 3 bases and J by 5 bases, 11 bases remained unmatched. This CDR3 contains 17 residues. Germline V CDR1 and CDR2: SGDLS, YYNGEE. This chain's CDR3 is CASSERSGQGAGETQYF. The CDR3 coding sequence is TGTGCCAGCAGCGAACGATCGGGACAGGGGGCTGGGGAGACCCAGTACTTC.